The clone carrying this T cell receptor beta chain has just a few counts. The antigen is not known. The data were taken from a study of blood T cells in healthy people across ages. About the study: Per two T cells, template switching captured roughly one barcoded beta molecule. Overall study findings and caveats: TCR beta diversity tracked closely with naive T cell percentage. Expanded clonotype changes were possibly confounded by unknown donor CMV status.

The germline gives CDR1 SGHRS, CDR2 YFSETQ. The CDR3 has 15 residues. Trimming took off 1 base at V and 6 bases at J, with 15 bases between the two ends. A second PCR, run for roughly 7 to 12 cycles, used a sample-barcoded 5' primer plus a J-beta primer mix. TCRdb used MiXCR to reprocess the 5' RACE reads, holding one entry per CDR3 protein. Of about 380,000 distinct CDR3 sequences in the sample, 45% to 60% are singletons; the top ten hold roughly 51%. It was around 10 milliliters of peripheral blood that were drawn from each donor. The genes are TRBV5-1 and TRBJ2-3; tentative D call: TRBD1 (6 bases). This receptor was taken from a man aged 55 to 70 in good health. Sequencing used blood. CDR3 sequence (DNA): TGCGCCAGCAGCTTGAATACGGACAGCAGGGATACGCAGTATTTT. Translated, it gives CASSLNTDSRDTQYF.